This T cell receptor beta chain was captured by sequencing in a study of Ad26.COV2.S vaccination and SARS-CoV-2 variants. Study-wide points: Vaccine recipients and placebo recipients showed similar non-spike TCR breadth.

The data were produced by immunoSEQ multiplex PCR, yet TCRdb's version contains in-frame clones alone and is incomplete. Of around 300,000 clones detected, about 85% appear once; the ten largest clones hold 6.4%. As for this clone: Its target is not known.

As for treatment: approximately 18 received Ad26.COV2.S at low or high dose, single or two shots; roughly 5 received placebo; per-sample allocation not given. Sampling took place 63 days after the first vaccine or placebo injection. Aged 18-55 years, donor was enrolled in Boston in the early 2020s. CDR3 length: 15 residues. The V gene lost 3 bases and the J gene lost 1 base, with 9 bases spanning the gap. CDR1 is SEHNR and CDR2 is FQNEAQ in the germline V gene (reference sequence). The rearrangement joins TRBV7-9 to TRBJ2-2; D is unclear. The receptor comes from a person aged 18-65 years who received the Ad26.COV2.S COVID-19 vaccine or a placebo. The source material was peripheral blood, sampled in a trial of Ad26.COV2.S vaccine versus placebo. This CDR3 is CASSFRERNTGELFF. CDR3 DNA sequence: TGTGCCAGCAGCTTTCGCGAAAGGAACACCGGGGAGCTGTTTTTT.